This T cell receptor (beta chain) is from a study of shared clonotypes between healthy human individuals. Study-level findings and limits: As a rule, naive subsets had a larger estimated richness than memory subsets. Against clonotypes common to all four donors, non-shared ones had lower generation probabilities.

CDR3 length: 17 amino acids. V was clipped by 1 base and J by 0 bases, with 13 bases between them. Germline-derived CDR1 and CDR2 are SGHTA and FQGNSA. Points on this clone: The antigen is unknown.

In the original analysis: ImmunoSEQ supplied junction-only sequences lacking quality scores, so filtering was different. The repertoire was sequenced with immunoSEQ multiplex PCR; TCRdb's copy has only in-frame clones and lacks some. From that table come the V and J calls and clone size; the DNA was used to work out D and trimming. The sample yields about 980,000 clones, around three quarters seen once. Sequenced input: memory CD4+ T cells sorted from blood. Subset meaning: CD45RA-negative fraction. The receptor's source is a man between 18 and 29 years old in good health. The chain couples TRBV7-2 to TRBJ2-1, with D possibly TRBD1 on 5 matching bases. As DNA, the CDR3 is TGTGCCAGCAGCTTAGGAAGGGGTTGGGCCTCCTACAATGAGCAGTTCTTC. Protein sequence: CASSLGRGWASYNEQFF. The variable domain in full, completed from reference TRBV7-2 and TRBJ2-1, reads GAGVSQSPSNKVTEKGKDVELRCDPISGHTALYWYRQSLGQGLEFLIYFQGNSAPDKSGLPSDRFSAERTGGSVSTLTIQRTQQEDSAVYLCASSLGRGWASYNEQFFGPGTRLTVL.